This T cell receptor beta chain was identified in a study of CD8 T cells in Susac syndrome. CDR1 and CDR2 (germline): GTSNPN, SVGIG (reference sequence). The CDR3 totals 12 residues. V was pared by 6 bases and J by 3 bases, with 4 bases of the junction left unmatched. Sequencing of TCR beta was undertaken in CD8+ and CD4+ T cells derived from blood. Negative magnetic isolation gave CD8+ and CD4+ cells; FACS enriched CD8+ TEMRA. With random hexamers, reverse transcription was performed on roughly 0.5 to 1 ug of RNA. Amplification of TCR beta CDR3 was carried out by immunoSEQ multiplex PCR, which covered 54 Vbeta and 13 Jbeta segments. TCRdb re-derived calls from the immunoSEQ multiplex PCR reads in MiXCR, one entry per CDR3 protein. The sample has about 120,000 distinct CDR3 sequences, around 94% seen once.

Input material: CD4+ T cells from PBMCs. This TCR came from a human donor in good health. This sequence joins TRBV30 and TRBJ1-1; 7 nucleotides match TRBD1. The CDR3 nucleotides are TGTGCCTGTCAGGGGGTGTACACTGAAGCTTTCTTT. Its translation is CACQGVYTEAFF.